The present TCR beta chain was sequenced within a study of blood T cell repertoires in COVID-19. At the level of the study: The United States, Italy and Spain were the sources of the acute and convalescent COVID-19 samples.

Sequencing used immunoSEQ multiplex PCR; TCRdb keeps in-frame clones, though not all of them. The sample records 30,000 to 35,000 clones, around 87% being singletons. Germline V gene sequence: CDR1 SGDLS, CDR2 YYNGEE. The CDR3 covers 14 residues. The V gene lost 4 bases and the J gene lost 5 bases, with 16 bases spanning the gap. This TCR was recovered from a human donor in a cohort sampled during active COVID-19. The chain uses TRBV9 and TRBJ2-7, with D perhaps TRBD1 (5 bases). Sequenced sample: peripheral blood. CDR3 residues: CASSPQTQGDEQYF. The DNA for the CDR3 is TGTGCCAGCAGCCCTCAAACCCAGGGCGACGAGCAGTACTTC.